The clone carrying this TCR beta chain was recorded at least ten times. Its specificity is not known. This entry comes from a study of identical twins. Study-level points and caveats: Modelling underestimated the level of out-of-frame TCR alpha sharing observed in monozygotic twins. Invariant MAIT and iNKT cells are populations that could partly confound zero-insertion analyses.

V gave up 5 bases and J gave up 0 bases, with 20 bases separating them. The CDR3 length is 18 residues. Germline V gives CDR1 LNHNV, CDR2 YYDKDF (reference sequence). In TCRdb, the 5' RACE reads were re-called with MiXCR into one record per CDR3 protein. The table includes 550,000 to 700,000 distinct CDR3 sequences, about 20% detected once. These data were also filed under a second study, of T cells expressing NK-cell markers. That source adds: With respect to HCMV, most of the eight sequenced donors were seropositive, and one was seronegative. Among several donors, these clonotypes also ranked first in the CD3+CD56-NKG2C+ fraction.

The clonotype originates from a young woman in good health. What was sequenced was PBMCs. This chain connects TRBV15 to TRBJ1-5; a possible D gene is TRBD1 (5 bases). In nucleotides, the CDR3 is TGTGCCACCAGCCGGAAGGGACCTAGCCGGTATAGCAATCAGCCCCAGCATTTT. Translated: CATSRKGPSRYSNQPQHF.